Detailed here is one T cell receptor (beta chain). Trimming stripped 1 base from V and 7 bases from J, with 14 bases between. The CDR3 covers 15 residues. Germline CDR1 is MDHEN and CDR2 is SYDVKM. The source of the sample is a study of blood T cell repertoires in COVID-19. Authors' analysis steps: Quantification of nucleated cells was approximated via reference gene primer amplification. TCRdb's copy holds only in-frame clones and misses some; the assay was immunoSEQ multiplex PCR. V, J and clone size are taken as reported in that table, and D and trimming were inferred from the DNA itself. The top ten hold approximately 11% of the sample, which has roughly 120,000 clones, about 85% seen once.

The sample consisted of peripheral blood. The sequence derives from a man older than 75 with acute or convalescent COVID-19. This rearrangement joins TRBV28 to TRBJ1-5; D possibly corresponds to TRBD1 (6 bases). Here the CDR3 DNA reads TGTGCCAGCAGTTTATTTGAACAGGGAGGGCAGCCCCAGCATTTT. This codes for CASSLFEQGGQPQHF. The variable domain in full, with the rest retrieved from reference TRBV28 and TRBJ1-5, is DVKVTQSSRYLVKRTGEKVFLECVQDMDHENMFWYRQDPGLGLRLIYFSYDVKMKEKGDIPEGYSVSREKKERFSLILESASTNQTSMYLCASSLFEQGGQPQHFGDGTRLSIL.